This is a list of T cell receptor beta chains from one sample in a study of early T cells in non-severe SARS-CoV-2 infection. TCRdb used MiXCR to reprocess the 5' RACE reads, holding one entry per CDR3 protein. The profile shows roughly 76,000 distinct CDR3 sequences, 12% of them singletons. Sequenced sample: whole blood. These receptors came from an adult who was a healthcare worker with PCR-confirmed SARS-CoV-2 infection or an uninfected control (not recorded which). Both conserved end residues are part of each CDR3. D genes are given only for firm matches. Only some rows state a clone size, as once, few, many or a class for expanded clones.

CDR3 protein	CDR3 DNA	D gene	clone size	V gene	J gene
CASSSPGRNTGELFF	TGCGCCAGCAGTTCCCCAGGGAGGAATACCGGGGAGCTGTTTTTT	-	many	TRBV10-1	TRBJ2-2
CASSPPTGDHMDTQYF	TGTGCCAGCTCACCACCAACAGGGGATCATATGGATACGCAGTATTTT	TRBD1	-	TRBV18	TRBJ2-3
CASSWSYNEQFF	TGCGCCAGCAGCTGGAGTTACAATGAGCAGTTCTTC	-	-	TRBV5-1	TRBJ2-1
CASSPRYDEQFF	TGTGCCAGCTCACCAAGATACGATGAGCAGTTCTTC	-	many	TRBV18	TRBJ2-1
CASSSTSGKGEQFF	TGTGCCAGCAGCTCGACTAGCGGGAAGGGGGAGCAGTTCTTC	TRBD2	few	TRBV5-5	TRBJ2-1
CASSPQGNPGNTIYF	TGTGCCAGCTCGCCCCAGGGAAATCCCGGAAACACCATATATTTT	-	-	TRBV18	TRBJ1-3
CASSNTGVNTEAFF	TGTGCCAGCAGCAATACAGGGGTGAACACTGAAGCTTTCTTT	-	few	TRBV3-2	TRBJ1-1
CASKTSGTGTYGYTF	TGTGCCAGCAAAACATCCGGGACAGGGACTTATGGCTACACCTTC	TRBD1	many	TRBV28	TRBJ1-2
CSALGLSYEQYF	TGCAGCGCCTTGGGTCTCTCCTACGAGCAGTACTTC	-	-	TRBV29-1	TRBJ2-7
CASSPSNSPLHF	TGTGCCAGCAGCCCCTCTAATTCACCCCTCCACTTT	-	-	TRBV7-2	TRBJ1-6
CASSSAGWDYEQYF	TGTGCCAGTTCGTCGGCAGGGTGGGACTACGAGCAGTACTTC	-	-	TRBV19	TRBJ2-7
CASSQTPGRTGELFF	TGTGCCAGCAGCCAGACTCCCGGAAGGACCGGGGAGCTGTTTTTT	-	-	TRBV3-1	TRBJ2-2
CASSFPERNEQFF	TGTGCCAGCAGCTTCCCGGAGCGTAATGAGCAGTTCTTC	-	-	TRBV5-4	TRBJ2-1
CASGLDTQYF	TGTGCCAGCGGATTGGATACGCAGTATTTT	-	many	TRBV2	TRBJ2-3
CASTHAGGNTIYF	TGTGCCAGCACCCACGCGGGTGGAAACACCATATATTTT	-	-	TRBV12-3/TRBV12-4	TRBJ1-3
CASSPGAANEKLFF	TGTGCCAGCTCACCGGGGGCGGCTAATGAAAAACTGTTTTTT	-	many	TRBV18	TRBJ1-4
CASSLGGGTYEQYF	TGTGCCAGCAGCTTAGGCGGCGGAACCTACGAGCAGTACTTC	-	many	TRBV7-6	TRBJ2-7
CSARDLAAYEQYF	TGCAGTGCTAGAGATCTAGCCGCCTACGAGCAGTACTTC	-	few	TRBV20-1	TRBJ2-7
CASSPTSGRETQYF	TGTGCCAGCAGCCCAACTAGCGGGAGAGAGACCCAGTACTTC	TRBD2	many	TRBV7-9	TRBJ2-5
CASSVEGSGQPQHF	TGTGCCAGCAGCGTAGAGGGGTCGGGGCAGCCCCAGCATTTT	-	few	TRBV9	TRBJ1-5
CASSQDWVPDSPLHF	TGTGCCAGCAGCCAAGATTGGGTCCCGGATTCACCCCTCCACTTT	-	many	TRBV3-1	TRBJ1-6
CASKPPGSGTGNEQFF	TGTGCCAGCAAGCCGCCGGGTAGCGGGACAGGGAATGAGCAGTTCTTC	-	many	TRBV7-8	TRBJ2-1
CSARDRIGVVYEQFF	TGCAGTGCTAGAGATAGGATAGGGGTAGTCTATGAGCAGTTCTTC	-	many	TRBV20-1	TRBJ2-1
CASSYTSTNEKLFF	TGTGCCAGCAGTTACACCTCAACTAATGAAAAACTGTTTTTT	-	-	TRBV28	TRBJ1-4